This T cell receptor beta chain comes out of a study of blood T cell repertoires in COVID-19. Participants spanned ages roughly 18 to 90 years and resided in about 25 US areas. Donors were grouped by their self-reported clinical history. All recovered Cohort 3 donors got two negative PCRs, got clearance, or saw symptom resolution. Sequencing used immunoSEQ multiplex PCR; TCRdb keeps in-frame clones, though not all of them. The sample records 140,000 to 150,000 clones, roughly 75% being singletons. The TCR was taken from a woman in her fifties or sixties who had recovered from COVID-19. Material: PBMCs or T cells enriched from blood (not recorded which).

CDR3 residues: CASSQDGSNQPQHF. The CDR3 DNA reads as TGTGCCAGCAGCCAAGATGGCAGCAATCAGCCCCAGCATTTT. V and J are TRBV3-1 (or the pseudogene TRBV3-2) and TRBJ1-5; D is undetermined. The CDR3 consists of 14 residues. The V gene lost 0 bases and the J gene lost 1 base, with 4 bases spanning the gap. Germline CDR1 reads LGHDT; CDR2 reads YNNKEL (reference sequence).